This T cell receptor (beta chain) was sequenced during a study of T cell responses to AZD1222 COVID-19 vaccine (dated by TCRdb to the early 2020s). As for the study more broadly: AZD1222 recipients whose second dose came at about 4 weeks and those whose second dose came at about 12 weeks were combined into one group, since spike-specific TCR depth and breadth did not differ between the two schedules. A total of 230 to 250 trial participants underwent TCR sequencing, of whom about 200 received two doses of AZD1222 and some 26 received two doses of the MenACWY control vaccine. Enrollment into the trials was organized by age into subgroups of 18-55, 56-69 and 70-plus years, and those subgroups contained roughly 160, 29 and 62 TCR-sequenced participants, respectively.

With respect to this clone: What antigen it recognizes has not been identified. Base qualities are not at hand, and no much larger clone is one base apart.

V ends up 5 bases short and J 0 bases short, with an unmatched junction base count of 3. From its cysteine to its phenylalanine, the CDR3 spans 15 amino acids. The only DNA kept is the CDR3, 45 bases in frame from the first base. CDR1 and CDR2, looked up from the germline V gene (reference sequence), are PRHDT and FYEKMQ. What the work shows at the level of the full study, not this receptor alone: In the small 56-69-year group, the increase in depth fell short of significance, most likely because of low power. The whole spike protein was spanned by vaccine-associated CD4 TCRs, and dominant responses were seen in regions 160-218 and 743-854. Participants were mostly white British, with more females than males. The authors suggested clonal diversity may have been underestimated. Reportedly, almost half of the unique spike-specific TCRs recognized epitopes lying outside the regions that are mutated in the B.1.351 and B.1.1.7 variants. Conclusions about previously exposed vaccinees were limited because only 6 or 7 AZD1222 recipients were SARS-CoV-2 seropositive at baseline. No day 14 peak-response samples were available, so repertoires were characterized only after the peak T cell response. A significant rise in spike-specific TCR breadth and depth was observed after two AZD1222 doses relative to day 0 and relative to MenACWY recipients.

In the paper's terms, the time point label means: baseline before first vaccination. Vaccinee samples were obtained from the UK trials COV001 and COV002, which included a single-blind randomized controlled phase 2/3 trial of AZD1222 (ChAdOx1 nCoV-19) in healthy adults. Trial participant PBMC samples were collected at day 0 and day 28 after the second dose for TCRbeta chain sequencing. The CDR3 regions of human TCRbeta chains were analyzed by immunosequencing. The authors processed their data as follows. TCRs in the repertoires were matched against a reference library of SARS-CoV-2-specific TCRs that had been generated with the MIRA antigen-specificity platform. Breadth meant the fraction of unique TCRs that were SARS-CoV-2-associated, whereas depth meant the fraction of total T cells that were SARS-CoV-2-associated. Each spike-specific TCR was assigned to its reactive spike region and to a CD4 or CD8 class using the MIRA data. Log10-transformed breadth and depth values were compared by one-way ANOVA with Sidak's multiple comparisons tests. Imported from immuneACCESS, the table was reduced by TCRdb to in-frame sequences with V and J called. These copies leave out some clones; in studies compared against another copy, an unresolved V gene accounts for under half, and the cause of the remainder is not known. V and J calls and clone size are as listed in that table; D and trimming were resolved from the DNA. The sample data list 150,000 to 200,000 clones, and 85% to 95% of these were observed just once. The ten largest clones take up roughly a tenth of the sample.

The specimen comprised peripheral blood, sampled on day 0 of AZD1222 vaccination. Recombination connected TRBV13 to TRBJ1-4; TRBD1 fits 7 bases in the junction. This sequence originates from an adult in good health. The CDR3 protein: CASSVGTATNEKLFF. The bases are TGTGCCAGCAGCGTCGGGACAGCAACTAATGAAAAACTGTTTTTT.